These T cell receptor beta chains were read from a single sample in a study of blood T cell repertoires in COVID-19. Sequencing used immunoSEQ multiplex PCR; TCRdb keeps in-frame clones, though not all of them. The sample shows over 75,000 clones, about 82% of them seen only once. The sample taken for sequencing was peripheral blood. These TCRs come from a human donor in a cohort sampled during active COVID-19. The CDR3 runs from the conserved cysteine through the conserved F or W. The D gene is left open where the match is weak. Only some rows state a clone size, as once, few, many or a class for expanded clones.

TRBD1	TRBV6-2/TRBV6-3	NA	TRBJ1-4	CASSYGQGKLFF	TGTGCCAGCAGTTACGGACAGGGAAAACTGTTTTTT
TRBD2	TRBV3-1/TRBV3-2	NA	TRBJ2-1	CASSQGLAGGRYNEQFF	TGTGCCAGCAGCCAGGGGCTAGCGGGGGGACGGTACAATGAGCAGTTCTTC
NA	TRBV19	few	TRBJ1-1	CASSTGDTEAFF	TGTGCCAGTAGTACGGGGGACACTGAAGCTTTCTTT
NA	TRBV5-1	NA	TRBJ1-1	CASSLAGPNTEAFF	TGCGCCAGCAGCTTGGCAGGTCCGAACACTGAAGCTTTCTTT
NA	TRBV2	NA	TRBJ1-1	CASSQGTSTEAFF	TGTGCCAGCAGCCAGGGAACGAGCACTGAAGCTTTCTTT
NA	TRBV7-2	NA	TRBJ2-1	CASSFGLTYNEQFF	TGTGCCAGCAGCTTCGGACTTACCTACAATGAGCAGTTCTTC
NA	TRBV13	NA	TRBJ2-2	CASSLGKNTGELFF	TGTGCCAGCAGCTTGGGCAAGAACACCGGGGAGCTGTTTTTT
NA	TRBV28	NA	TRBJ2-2	CASSFTETGELFF	TGTGCCAGCAGTTTTACGGAGACCGGGGAGCTGTTTTTT
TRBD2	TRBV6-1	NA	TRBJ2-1	CASSEGLAGYNEQFF	TGTGCCAGCAGTGAAGGGCTAGCGGGTTACAATGAGCAGTTCTTC
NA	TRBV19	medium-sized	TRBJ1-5	CASSLIQGEGPQHF	TGTGCCAGTAGCCTAATACAGGGTGAAGGGCCCCAGCATTTT
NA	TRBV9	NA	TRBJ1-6	CASSVDPQTYSPLHF	TGTGCCAGCAGCGTAGATCCCCAGACTTATTCACCCCTCCACTTT
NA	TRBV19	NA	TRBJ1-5	CASSTQQGDQPQHF	TGTGCCAGTAGTACCCAACAGGGTGATCAGCCCCAGCATTTT
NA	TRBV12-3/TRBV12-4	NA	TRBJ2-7	CASRTLGYEQYF	TGTGCCAGCAGGACCCTAGGCTACGAGCAGTACTTC
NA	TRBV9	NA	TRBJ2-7	CASSAGTQAEQYF	TGTGCCAGCAGCGCCGGGACACAGGCCGAGCAGTACTTC
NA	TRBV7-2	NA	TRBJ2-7	CASSRTGGSYEQYF	TGTGCCAGCAGCCGGACTGGCGGCTCCTACGAGCAGTACTTC
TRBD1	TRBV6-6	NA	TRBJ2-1	CASRAGTGGNEQFF	TGTGCCAGCAGGGCCGGGACAGGGGGCAATGAGCAGTTCTTC
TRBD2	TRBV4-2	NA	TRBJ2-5	CASSRGGEETQYF	TGTGCCAGCAGCCGGGGGGGGGAAGAGACCCAGTACTTC
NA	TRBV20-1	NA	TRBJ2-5	CSASLWRGPYQETQYF	TGCAGTGCTAGTTTGTGGCGGGGACCTTACCAAGAGACCCAGTACTTC
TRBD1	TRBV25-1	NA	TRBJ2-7	CASSSPVARDRGDYEQYF	TGTGCCAGCAGTTCCCCCGTAGCCCGGGACAGGGGGGATTACGAGCAGTACTTC
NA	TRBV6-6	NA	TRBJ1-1	CASSTQGGNTEAFF	TGTGCCAGCAGTACTCAGGGTGGGAACACTGAAGCTTTCTTT
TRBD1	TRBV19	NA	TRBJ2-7	CASSKPSGQGNYEQYF	TGTGCCAGTAGTAAGCCCTCGGGACAGGGGAACTACGAGCAGTACTTC
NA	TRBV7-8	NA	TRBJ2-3	CASSDLLGSDSTDTQYF	TGTGCCAGCAGCGACCTCTTGGGGAGTGATTCCACAGATACGCAGTATTTT
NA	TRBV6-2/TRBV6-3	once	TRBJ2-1	CASSYLQGPHYNEQFF	TGTGCCAGCAGTTACCTCCAGGGGCCCCACTACAATGAGCAGTTCTTC
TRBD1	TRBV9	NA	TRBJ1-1	CASSVGGQINTEAFF	TGTGCCAGCAGCGTAGGGGGACAGATTAACACTGAAGCTTTCTTT
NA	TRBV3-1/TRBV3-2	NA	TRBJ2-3	CASSQDLVGATDTQYF	TGTGCCAGCAGCCAAGATCTGGTGGGGGCCACAGATACGCAGTATTTT
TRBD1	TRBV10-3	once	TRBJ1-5	CAISEMTGGRQPQHF	TGTGCCATCAGTGAAATGACAGGGGGCCGGCAGCCCCAGCATTTT
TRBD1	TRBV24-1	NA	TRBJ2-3	CATSGIDRGYDPSTDTQYF	TGTGCCACCAGTGGTATCGACAGGGGGTACGACCCTAGCACAGATACGCAGTATTTT
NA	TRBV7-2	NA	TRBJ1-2	CASSLGLRGGYTF	TGTGCCAGCAGCTTGGGTCTGCGGGGAGGCTACACCTTC
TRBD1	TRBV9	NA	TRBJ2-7	CASSPHGDRRNEQYF	TGTGCCAGCAGCCCGCACGGGGACAGGAGGAACGAGCAGTACTTC
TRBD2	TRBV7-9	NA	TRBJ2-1	CASSFTAGEDEQFF	TGTGCCAGCAGCTTCACAGCGGGAGAGGATGAGCAGTTCTTC
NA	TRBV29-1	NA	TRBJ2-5	CSVGSGVDIQTQYF	TGCAGCGTGGGATCGGGAGTAGATATTCAGACCCAGTACTTC
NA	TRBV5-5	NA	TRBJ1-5	CASSGGGVGNQPQHF	TGTGCCAGCAGCGGGGGGGGCGTAGGCAATCAGCCCCAGCATTTT
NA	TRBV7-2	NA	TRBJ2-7	CASSDRYEQYF	TGTGCCAGCAGCGACAGGTACGAGCAGTACTTC
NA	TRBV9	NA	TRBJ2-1	CASSASGTLLLEQFF	TGTGCCAGCAGCGCCTCCGGGACTCTACTCCTCGAGCAGTTCTTC
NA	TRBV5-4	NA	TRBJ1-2	CASSPGGRDNYGYTF	TGTGCCAGCAGCCCGGGGGGACGGGACAACTATGGCTACACCTTC
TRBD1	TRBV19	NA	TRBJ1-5	CASSSTGDQPQHF	TGTGCCAGTAGCTCGACAGGGGATCAGCCCCAGCATTTT
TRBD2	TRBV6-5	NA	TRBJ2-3	CASRLLAGVSDTQYF	TGTGCCAGCAGACTACTAGCGGGAGTTTCGGATACGCAGTATTTT
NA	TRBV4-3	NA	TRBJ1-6	CASSQDYLGRINSPLHF	TGCGCCAGCAGCCAAGATTACCTGGGCCGGATTAATTCACCCCTCCACTTT
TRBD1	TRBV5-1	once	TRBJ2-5	CASSLGTGGVLETQYF	TGCGCCAGCAGCTTAGGGACAGGGGGCGTGTTAGAGACCCAGTACTTC
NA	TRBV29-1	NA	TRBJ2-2	CSVEPSGNTGELFF	TGCAGCGTTGAACCCAGCGGGAACACCGGGGAGCTGTTTTTT
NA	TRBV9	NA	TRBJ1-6	CASSALNSSPLHF	TGTGCCAGCAGCGCCCTCAATAGCTCACCCCTCCACTTT